This T cell receptor beta chain was profiled in a study of cytomegalovirus exposure and HLA in healthy donors. Study-wide points: Per a later analysis, under 20,000 TCR beta sequences showed association with HLA alleles at 0.05 false discovery rate.

Vbeta (60) and Jbeta (13) primers were used in the PCR. Data came from immunoSEQ multiplex PCR; TCRdb stores just in-frame clones and leaves some out. The sample lists roughly 180,000 clones; around 74% were seen once. This CDR3 spans 13 amino acids. Germline CDR1 reads SGDLS; CDR2 reads YYNGEE. V lost 7 bases to trimming and J lost 4 bases; unmatched junction nucleotides: 6. In the case of this clone: Antigen: not known.

The rearrangement uses TRBV9 and TRBJ1-2; TRBD1 agrees at 8 bases. The sequenced sample was PBMCs. The TCR comes from a female donor in good health and CMV-seronegative. The DNA of the CDR3 is TGTGCCAGCGACAGGGGTGAGGGCTATGGCTACACCTTC. Translated, it gives CASDRGEGYGYTF.